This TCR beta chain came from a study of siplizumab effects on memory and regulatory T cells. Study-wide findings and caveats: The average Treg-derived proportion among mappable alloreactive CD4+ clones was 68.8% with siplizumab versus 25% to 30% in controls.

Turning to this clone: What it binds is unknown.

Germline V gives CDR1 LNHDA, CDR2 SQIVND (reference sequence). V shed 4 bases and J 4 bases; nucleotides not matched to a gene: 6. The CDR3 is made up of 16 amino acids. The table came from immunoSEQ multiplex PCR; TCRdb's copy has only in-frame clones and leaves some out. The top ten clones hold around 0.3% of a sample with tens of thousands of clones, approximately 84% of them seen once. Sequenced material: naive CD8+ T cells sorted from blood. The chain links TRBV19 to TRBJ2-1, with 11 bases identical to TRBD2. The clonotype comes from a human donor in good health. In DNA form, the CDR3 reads TGTGCCAGTAGTACACTAGCGGGGGCCTTATACAATGAGCAGTTCTTC. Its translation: CASSTLAGALYNEQFF.